This is a list of T cell receptor beta chains from one sample in a study of blood T cell repertoires in COVID-19. The assay was immunoSEQ multiplex PCR, and TCRdb's table has in-frame clones only and misses some. The sample yields 45,000 to 50,000 clones, approximately 80% seen once. Input material: peripheral blood. The source is a man between 65 and 85 years old with acute or convalescent COVID-19. Both conserved end residues are part of each CDR3. The D gene is left open where the match is weak. Size is omitted from some rows. Given values are once, few, many or a class for expanded clones.

j_gene,abundance,d_gene,v_gene,CDR3nt,CDR3aa
TRBJ1-6,-,TRBD1,TRBV19,TGTGCCAGTACCCAAACGACAGGGGCGGGATCACCCCTCCACTTT,CASTQTTGAGSPLHF
TRBJ2-4,-,TRBD2,TRBV11-3,TGTGCCAGCAGCTTAGGGACTAGCGGGAGGTGGGACATTCAGTACTTC,CASSLGTSGRWDIQYF
TRBJ2-7,-,-,TRBV29-1,TGCAGCGTCCGAGACTCCTACGAGCAGTACTTC,CSVRDSYEQYF
TRBJ1-5,-,TRBD1,TRBV27,TGTGCCAGCAGTCACGGACAGGGGTCTCAGCCCCAGCATTTT,CASSHGQGSQPQHF
TRBJ1-5,-,TRBD1,TRBV19,TGTGCCAGTAGTCGGACAGGGGATCAGCCCCAGCATTTT,CASSRTGDQPQHF
TRBJ2-3,-,-,TRBV5-1,TGCGCCAGCAGCCCCGGGACACCCACAGATACGCAGTATTTT,CASSPGTPTDTQYF
TRBJ1-1,-,TRBD1,TRBV19,TGTGCCAGTAGGACAGGGGGCGCCGGGTTGCCTGAAGCTTTCTTT,CASRTGGAGLPEAFF
TRBJ2-3,-,TRBD2,TRBV7-6,TGTGCCAGCAGTCCCTTCGGGAGGGCCCTTCCAGATACGCAGTATTTT,CASSPFGRALPDTQYF
TRBJ1-6,medium-sized,-,TRBV5-1,TGCGCCAGCAGCCGGGAGGGTTCACCCCTCCACTTT,CASSREGSPLHF
TRBJ1-5,-,-,TRBV5-8,TGTGCCAGCAGCTTCGGGGGCAATCAGCCCCAGCATTTT,CASSFGGNQPQHF
TRBJ1-6,-,-,TRBV28,TGTGCCAGCAGTTGGACAGCGCCAAATTCACCCCTCCACTTT,CASSWTAPNSPLHF
TRBJ2-5,few,TRBD1,TRBV9,TGTGCCAGCAGCCCGGGACAGGGCCCAGAGACCCAGTACTTC,CASSPGQGPETQYF
TRBJ1-1,-,-,TRBV30,TGTGCCTGGGTACTACAGGGAACGAACACTGAAGCTTTCTTT,CAWVLQGTNTEAFF
TRBJ1-5,-,-,TRBV28,TGTGCCAGCAGCGGTGACAGGACCAATCAGCCCCAGCATTTT,CASSGDRTNQPQHF
TRBJ2-3,-,TRBD2,TRBV7-2,TGTGCCAGCAGCTTAACTAGCGGGGGCCCCACAGATACGCAGTATTTT,CASSLTSGGPTDTQYF
TRBJ1-3,-,-,TRBV24-1,TGTGCCACCAGTGACAGGGATCACACCATATATTTT,CATSDRDHTIYF
TRBJ1-2,once,-,TRBV19,TGTGCCAGTAGTATCAGGGATGGCTACACCTTC,CASSIRDGYTF
TRBJ1-3,-,-,TRBV12-3/TRBV12-4,TGTGCTACAGCACAGGGCTCTGGAGACACCATATATTTT,CATAQGSGDTIYF
TRBJ2-7,-,TRBD2,TRBV6-6,TGTGCCAGCAGCCAGGTTCGGGCTAGCGGGAGCCACGAGCAGTACTTC,CASSQVRASGSHEQYF
TRBJ2-7,-,TRBD2,TRBV7-2,TGTGCCAGCAGCTTAGACGGCGGGGGGTTGTACGAGCAGTACTTC,CASSLDGGGLYEQYF
TRBJ2-2,-,-,TRBV12-3/TRBV12-4,TGTGCCAGCAGTTTAGTAGCCGGGGAGCTGTTTTTT,CASSLVAGELFF
TRBJ2-2,-,TRBD2,TRBV7-3,TGTGCCAGCAGTCCTACTAGCGGGAGAATTCAATCCGGGGAGCTGTTTTTT,CASSPTSGRIQSGELFF
TRBJ1-3,-,-,TRBV20-1,TGCAGTGCTAGTGCCGGGGGGTTCGTGGCTGGAAACACCATATATTTT,CSASAGGFVAGNTIYF
TRBJ2-5,-,-,TRBV5-1,TGCGCCAGCAGCTCTGGACAGTACCAAGAGACCCAGTACTTC,CASSSGQYQETQYF
TRBJ1-1,-,-,TRBV19,TGTGCCAGTAGTATTTCGGTGAACACTGAAGCTTTCTTT,CASSISVNTEAFF
TRBJ1-1,-,-,TRBV5-5,TGTGCCAGCAGCTTCCAGGACACTGAAGCTTTCTTT,CASSFQDTEAFF
TRBJ1-1,-,TRBD1,TRBV5-4,TGTGCCAGCAGCCTGAAGCACAGGGGCGGCCCTGAAGCTTTCTTT,CASSLKHRGGPEAFF
TRBJ2-7,-,TRBD1,TRBV30,TGTGCCTGGAGTAAACAGGGGTACGAGCAGTACTTC,CAWSKQGYEQYF
TRBJ2-7,once,TRBD1,TRBV7-2,TGTGCCAGCAGCTTAGTGAGGGACAGGGGGCAGTACTTC,CASSLVRDRGQYF
TRBJ1-2,-,-,TRBV7-9,TGTGCCAGCAGCCCGGACGGAGGGTATGGCTACACCTTC,CASSPDGGYGYTF
TRBJ1-5,-,-,TRBV7-2,TGTGCCAGCAGCTTAGTTCGGGGCGCGGGGCAGCCCCAGCATTTT,CASSLVRGAGQPQHF
TRBJ2-1,-,TRBD2,TRBV10-2,TGCGCCAGCTACGGGGGGACTCCCTACAATGAGCAGTTCTTC,CASYGGTPYNEQFF
TRBJ2-2,-,TRBD1,TRBV11-2,TGTGCCAGCGGACAGGGACCCAACACCGGGGAGCTGTTTTTT,CASGQGPNTGELFF
TRBJ1-5,-,-,TRBV10-3,TGTGCCACCTCACCTGGGAGAGGTAGCAATCAGCCCCAGCATTTT,CATSPGRGSNQPQHF
TRBJ1-2,-,-,TRBV5-1,TGCGCCAGCAGCATAGACAGCGACTATGGCTACACCTTC,CASSIDSDYGYTF
TRBJ2-5,-,TRBD2,TRBV4-1,TGCGCCAGCAGCCAAGAGGGACTAGCGGGACTCCGGCAGTACTTC,CASSQEGLAGLRQYF
TRBJ1-2,-,-,TRBV19,TGTGCCAGTAGTATCCCGCAGGGAGGTGGCTACACCTTC,CASSIPQGGGYTF
TRBJ1-1,-,-,TRBV9,TGTGCCAGCAGCGTAGGGGGAGCCGCTGTTGATCGAGCTTTCTTT,CASSVGGAAVDRAFF
TRBJ1-6,few,-,TRBV3-1/TRBV3-2,TGTGCCAGCAGCCAAAGGCAGCAGGCATCACCCCTCCACTTT,CASSQRQQASPLHF
TRBJ1-1,-,-,TRBV18,TGTGCCAGCTCACCAACAGGTTACACTGAAGCTTTCTTT,CASSPTGYTEAFF
TRBJ2-3,-,-,TRBV5-8,TGTGCCAGCAGCCTCTCTGGGGGGTCGGGGGGCACAGATACGCAGTATTTT,CASSLSGGSGGTDTQYF
TRBJ2-4,few,TRBD2,TRBV24-1,TGTGCCACCAGTGCCAGCGGGGGAAACATTCAGTACTTC,CATSASGGNIQYF
TRBJ2-5,-,-,TRBV11-2,TGTGCCAGCAGCTCCCTTTTAGGCGGGTCGGCGGGGTCCCAAGGGACCCAGTACTTC,CASSSLLGGSAGSQGTQYF
TRBJ1-2,once,-,TRBV27,TGTGCCAGCAGTGGACTGCGGGGGTATGGCTACACCTTC,CASSGLRGYGYTF
TRBJ1-5,-,-,TRBV15,TGTGCCACCCTCGATCCCGGGTCCACTCAGCCCCAGCATTTT,CATLDPGSTQPQHF
TRBJ1-2,-,-,TRBV11-2,TGTGCCAGCAGCTTAGATCTCAGGGTCGGGGGCTACACCTTC,CASSLDLRVGGYTF
TRBJ1-2,few,TRBD1,TRBV28,TGTGCCAGCACCGACAGGGCTGCCCCCTCCTATGGCTACACCTTC,CASTDRAAPSYGYTF
TRBJ2-5,-,TRBD2,TRBV4-2,TGTGCCAGCAGCCGCCCCGGGACTAGCGGGAGGCCGGGGGGGGAAGAGACCCAGTACTTC,CASSRPGTSGRPGGEETQYF
TRBJ2-7,few,TRBD2,TRBV6-5,TGTGCCAGCACCCGGGAGAGCGGGGTTTACGAGCAGTACTTC,CASTRESGVYEQYF
TRBJ1-2,-,TRBD1,TRBV27,TGTGCCAGCAGTCCGTGGGACAGGAACTATGGCTACACCTTC,CASSPWDRNYGYTF
TRBJ1-5,-,-,TRBV5-1,TGCGCCAGCCGCGGGGGGAGCAATCAGCCCCAGCATTTT,CASRGGSNQPQHF
TRBJ1-6,-,-,TRBV5-1,TGCGCCAGCAGAGGGGAGTCGGGGGAAAGATCACCCCTCCACTTT,CASRGESGERSPLHF
TRBJ1-3,few,-,TRBV3-1/TRBV3-2,TGTGCCAGCAGCCAAGGTAGAACCTCTGGAAACACCATATATTTT,CASSQGRTSGNTIYF
TRBJ2-1,-,TRBD2,TRBV3-1/TRBV3-2,TGTGCCAGCAGCCCCCGAGGTACGGCGGGAGGGTCAGATGAGCAGTTCTTC,CASSPRGTAGGSDEQFF
TRBJ1-6,-,TRBD1,TRBV25-1,TGTGCCAGCAGTTCTCGGACAGGGACAGAGCGGGCCCTCCACTTT,CASSSRTGTERALHF